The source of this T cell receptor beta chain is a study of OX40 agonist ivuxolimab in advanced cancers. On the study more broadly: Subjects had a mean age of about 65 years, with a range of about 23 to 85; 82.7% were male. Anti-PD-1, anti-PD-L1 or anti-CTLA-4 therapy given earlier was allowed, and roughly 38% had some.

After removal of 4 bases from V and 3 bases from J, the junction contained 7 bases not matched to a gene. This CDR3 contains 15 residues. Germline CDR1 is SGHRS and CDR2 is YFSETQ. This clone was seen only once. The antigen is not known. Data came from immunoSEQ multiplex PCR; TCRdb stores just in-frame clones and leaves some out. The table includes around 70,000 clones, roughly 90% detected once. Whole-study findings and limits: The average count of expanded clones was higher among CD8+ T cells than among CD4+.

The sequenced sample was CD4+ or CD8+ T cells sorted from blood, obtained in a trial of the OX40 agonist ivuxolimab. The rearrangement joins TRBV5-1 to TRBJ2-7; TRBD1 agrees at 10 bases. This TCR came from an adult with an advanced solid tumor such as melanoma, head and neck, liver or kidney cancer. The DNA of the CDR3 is TGCGCCAGCAGCCTAAGACAGGGGGCCGGCTACGAGCAGTACTTC. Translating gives CASSLRQGAGYEQYF. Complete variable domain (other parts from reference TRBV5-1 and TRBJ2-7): KAGVTQTPRYLIKTRGQQVTLSCSPISGHRSVSWYQQTPGQGLQFLFEYFSETQRNKGNFPGRFSGRQFSNSRSEMNVSTLELGDSALYLCASSLRQGAGYEQYFGPGTRLTVT.